This T cell receptor beta chain was profiled in a study of blood T cell repertoires in COVID-19. Study background: Sources were T cells, B-cell-depleted T cells, or PBMCs; the material itself was cDNA or gDNA.

Generated by immunoSEQ multiplex PCR, the TCRdb table keeps only in-frame clones and is missing some. The sample lists under 250,000 clones; 80% were seen once. In assigning cohorts, the study relied on participant-reported clinical history. This sequence originates from a man in his thirties or forties with acute COVID-19. Sequencing was performed on PBMCs or T cells enriched from blood (not recorded which).

The CDR3 reads CASSPTAMGGSEAFF. The CDR3 coding sequence is TGTGCCAGCAGCCCCACCGCGATGGGAGGGTCTGAAGCTTTCTTT. The J gene is TRBJ1-1, the V gene TRBV7-9; D gene ambiguous. This CDR3 is 15 amino acids long. The germline gives CDR1 SEHNR, CDR2 FQNEAQ (reference sequence). Trimming took off 5 bases at V and 6 bases at J, with 19 bases between the two ends.